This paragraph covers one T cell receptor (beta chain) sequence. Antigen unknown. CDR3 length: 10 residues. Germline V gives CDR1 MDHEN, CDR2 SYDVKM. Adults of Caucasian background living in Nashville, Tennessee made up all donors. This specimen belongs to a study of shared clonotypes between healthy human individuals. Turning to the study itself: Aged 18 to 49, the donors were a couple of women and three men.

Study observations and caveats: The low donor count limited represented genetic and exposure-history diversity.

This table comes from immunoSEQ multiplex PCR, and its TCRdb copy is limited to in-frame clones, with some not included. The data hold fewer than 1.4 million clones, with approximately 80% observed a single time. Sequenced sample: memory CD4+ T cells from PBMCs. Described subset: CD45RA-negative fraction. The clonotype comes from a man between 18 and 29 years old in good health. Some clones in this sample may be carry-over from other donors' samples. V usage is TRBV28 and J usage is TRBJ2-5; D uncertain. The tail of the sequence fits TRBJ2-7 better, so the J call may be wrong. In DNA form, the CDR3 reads TGTGCCAGCGGGTATTACGAGCAGTACTTC. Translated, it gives CASGYYEQYF.